This is a list of T cell receptor beta chains from one sample in a study of CD8+ T cells in alopecia areata. Clones were read by immunoSEQ multiplex PCR, and TCRdb kept only the in-frame ones, dropping some. The top ten clones hold about 6.4% of a sample with around 140,000 clones, roughly 50% of them seen once. The specimen was CD4+ T cells sorted from blood. The receptors shown here come from a human donor with alopecia areata. Both conserved end residues are part of each CDR3. D genes are given only for firm matches. Clone size is stated in some rows and not others, as once, few, many or a class when expanded.

>TRBJ1-1|TRBD1|TRBV27|few
TGTGCCAGCAGTGCTCAGGGGGCTATGGTGAACACTGAAGCTTTCTTT
CASSAQGAMVNTEAFF
>TRBJ2-2|-|TRBV4-1|-
TGCGCCAGCAGCCAAAATGCCGGGAGTGTTCACACCGGGGAGCTGTTTTTT
CASSQNAGSVHTGELFF
>TRBJ2-7|TRBD2|TRBV25-1|-
TGTGCCAGCAGGGTAGCGGGGGGGTACGAGCAGTACTTC
CASRVAGGYEQYF
>TRBJ1-1|-|TRBV29-1|once
TGCAGCGTACATAGGGTCATGAACACTGAAGCTTTCTTT
CSVHRVMNTEAFF
>TRBJ2-1|TRBD2|TRBV7-2|-
TGTGCCAGCAGCCTCCGAAGGACTAGCGAATCGGATGAGCAGTTCTTC
CASSLRRTSESDEQFF
>TRBJ2-6|TRBD1|TRBV6-1|-
TGTGCCAGCAGTGGATTAGGGACAGGCATCTCTGGGGCCAACGTCCTGACTTTC
CASSGLGTGISGANVLTF
>TRBJ1-2|-|TRBV30|-
TGTGCCTGGAGTGTACTTGCTACGGGGAACGGCTACACCTTC
CAWSVLATGNGYTF
>TRBJ2-7|TRBD1|TRBV28|-
TGTGCCAGCAACCCACCGGGACAGGGGTTCTACGAGCAGTACTTC
CASNPPGQGFYEQYF
>TRBJ2-4|TRBD1|TRBV15|-
TGTGCCACCAGCAGGAACAGGGACAGGAGAAACATTCAGTACTTC
CATSRNRDRRNIQYF
>TRBJ1-2|TRBD1|TRBV29-1|-
TGCAGCGCCGCAGGGGGCAAATCCGTCTACACCTTC
CSAAGGKSVYTF
>TRBJ2-4|-|TRBV29-1|-
TGCAGCGTTGAAAAGGGGGACATTCAGTACTTC
CSVEKGDIQYF
>TRBJ1-4|-|TRBV27|-
TGTGCCAGCAGTTGGGAAGGGGCACTCCGTAGAAAACTGTTTTTT
CASSWEGALRRKLFF
>TRBJ2-3|-|TRBV7-8|few
TGTGCCTTAGGACCTCCGGGAGCTTGGGATGGGGATACGCAGTATTTT
CALGPPGAWDGDTQYF
>TRBJ1-2|-|TRBV2|-
TGTGCCAGCCGGCTGGGACCGAGCTATGGCTACACCTTC
CASRLGPSYGYTF
>TRBJ2-1|TRBD2|TRBV30|-
TGTGCCTGGGATCGGGCATGGGCTAGCGGTGAGCAGTTCTTC
CAWDRAWASGEQFF
>TRBJ2-7|-|TRBV20-1|-
TGCAGTGCTAGTCGATCCTACGAGCAGTACTTC
CSASRSYEQYF
>TRBJ2-3|-|TRBV29-1|few
TGCAGCGTTGAAGATCTCGGGGGGCACACAGATACGCAGTATTTT
CSVEDLGGHTDTQYF
>TRBJ2-7|-|TRBV29-1|-
TGCAGCGTTGGAGACGGAGCCTACGAGCAGTACTTC
CSVGDGAYEQYF
>TRBJ1-2|-|TRBV27|few
TGTGCCAGCAGTGTACACGGGGGCTATGGCTACACCTTC
CASSVHGGYGYTF
>TRBJ1-2|-|TRBV19|-
TGTGCCAGCCGAGTCGCGGGGGCGTCTGGCTACACCTTC
CASRVAGASGYTF